This is a list of T cell receptor beta chains from one sample in a study of blood T cells in healthy people across ages. In TCRdb, the 5' RACE reads were re-called with MiXCR into one record per CDR3 protein. Among approximately 960,000 distinct CDR3 sequences listed, almost 30% were seen once. These same data were also listed under a study on T cells of mothers and their children.

What was sequenced was blood. These receptors came from a woman aged 40 to 50 in good health. Both conserved end residues are part of each CDR3. A D gene is named only where the DNA matches it firmly. A clone size is listed for some rows: how often the clone was seen (once, few, many), or a class if it is expanded.

d_gene,v_gene,j_gene,abundance,CDR3aa,CDR3nt
NA,TRBV5-6,TRBJ2-1,NA,CASSSLHGSSYNEQFF,TGTGCCAGCAGCTCGCTACATGGGTCTTCCTACAATGAGCAGTTCTTC
NA,TRBV7-2,TRBJ2-3,few,CASSSPSKSVAQYF,TGTGCCAGCAGCTCCCCTAGCAAATCGGTTGCGCAGTATTTT
NA,TRBV24-1,TRBJ2-3,NA,CATSELDSTDTQYF,TGTGCCACCAGTGAGTTAGACAGCACAGATACGCAGTATTTT
NA,TRBV27,TRBJ1-2,NA,CASRPGASNGYTF,TGTGCCAGCAGACCAGGGGCCTCTAATGGCTACACCTTC
TRBD1,TRBV6-5,TRBJ1-6,few,CASRTGVNSPLHF,TGTGCCAGCAGGACAGGGGTTAATTCACCCCTCCACTTT
NA,TRBV7-8,TRBJ1-6,NA,CASSLLLRNSPLHF,TGTGCCAGCAGCCTGCTCCTACGGAATTCACCCCTCCACTTT
NA,TRBV29-1,TRBJ2-5,few,CSVGLGVETQYF,TGCAGCGTCGGTCTAGGAGTAGAGACCCAGTACTTC
NA,TRBV27,TRBJ2-5,few,CASSLSLGEETQYF,TGTGCCAGCAGTTTATCCCTGGGGGAAGAGACCCAGTACTTC
NA,TRBV5-1,TRBJ2-1,many,CASSSLATKGNEQFF,TGCGCCAGCAGCAGCTTGGCGACCAAAGGCAATGAGCAGTTCTTC
NA,TRBV5-1,TRBJ2-7,NA,CASSFGMGEQYF,TGCGCCAGCAGCTTTGGGATGGGCGAGCAGTACTTC
TRBD1,TRBV29-1,TRBJ1-2,many,CSGVLGQESGGYTF,TGCAGCGGTGTCCTTGGACAGGAGTCGGGAGGCTACACCTTC
NA,TRBV20-1,TRBJ1-1,NA,CSARGMGTEAFF,TGCAGTGCTAGGGGGATGGGCACTGAAGCTTTCTTT
NA,TRBV5-1,TRBJ1-2,NA,CASSSTGSEWANYGYTF,TGCGCCAGCAGCTCGACAGGCTCCGAGTGGGCTAACTATGGCTACACCTTC
NA,TRBV6-6,TRBJ1-2,once,CASSPQGRSGYTF,TGTGCCAGCAGTCCCCAGGGGCGGAGCGGCTACACCTTC
TRBD1,TRBV20-1,TRBJ1-5,many,CSARRTGRNQPQHF,TGCAGTGCTAGGAGGACAGGGCGCAATCAGCCCCAGCATTTT
NA,TRBV20-1,TRBJ2-7,few,CSAREGIGLISYEQYF,TGCAGTGCTAGAGAGGGAATCGGTCTGATTTCCTACGAGCAGTACTTC
NA,TRBV3-1,TRBJ1-2,NA,CASSQSRLNYGCTF,TGTGCCAGCAGCCAATCCAGATTAAATTATGGCTGCACCTTC
NA,TRBV12-3/TRBV12-4,TRBJ1-1,NA,CASSSTLVRTEAFF,TGTGCCAGCAGTTCAACCTTAGTCCGGACTGAAGCTTTCTTT
NA,TRBV7-2,TRBJ2-7,many,CASSLDYYEQYF,TGTGCCAGCAGCTTAGACTACTACGAGCAGTACTTC
NA,TRBV6-2/TRBV6-3,TRBJ1-2,many,CASSYGQLYGYTF,TGTGCCAGCAGTTACGGGCAGCTCTATGGCTACACCTTC
NA,TRBV24-1,TRBJ2-1,many,CATSDLSGGTYNEQFF,TGTGCCACCAGTGATCTTTCAGGGGGGACCTACAATGAGCAGTTCTTC
NA,TRBV6-4,TRBJ2-1,NA,CASSDDQHNEQFF,TGTGCCAGCAGTGACGACCAGCACAATGAGCAGTTCTTC
NA,TRBV6-1,TRBJ2-7,NA,CASSANEQYF,TGTGCCAGCAGCGCCAACGAGCAGTACTTC
TRBD1,TRBV10-3,TRBJ2-7,many,CAISRQGKAQTHEQYF,TGTGCCATCAGTCGACAGGGGAAAGCGCAAACCCACGAGCAGTACTTC
NA,TRBV24-1,TRBJ2-5,many,CATSDLLEGETQYF,TGTGCCACCAGTGATTTGCTAGAAGGAGAGACCCAGTACTTC
NA,TRBV7-2,TRBJ2-7,NA,CASSLIVGNEQYF,TGTGCCAGCAGCTTAATAGTGGGGAACGAGCAGTACTTC
NA,TRBV19,TRBJ2-6,NA,CASRGEWGANVLTF,TGTGCCAGTAGGGGTGAGTGGGGGGCCAACGTCCTGACTTTC
TRBD2,TRBV11-3,TRBJ2-1,NA,CASIGREGYNEQFF,TGTGCCAGCATAGGGAGGGAGGGCTACAATGAGCAGTTCTTC
NA,TRBV5-4,TRBJ1-1,NA,CASSGISSLEAFF,TGTGCCAGCAGCGGAATTTCGAGCTTAGAGGCTTTCTTT
TRBD2,TRBV20-1,TRBJ2-7,many,CSARRTSGGGEQYF,TGCAGTGCTAGGAGGACTAGCGGGGGGGGTGAGCAGTACTTC
TRBD2,TRBV20-1,TRBJ2-3,NA,CSATGTSGGGESNTQYF,TGCAGTGCAACCGGGACTAGCGGCGGCGGAGAGTCTAATACGCAGTATTTT
NA,TRBV6-4,TRBJ1-1,many,CASRYPTNAFF,TGTGCCAGCAGATACCCTACAAACGCTTTCTTT
TRBD1,TRBV11-1,TRBJ2-7,many,CASSYGTGEYEQYF,TGTGCCAGCAGCTACGGGACAGGGGAGTACGAGCAGTACTTC
NA,TRBV5-1,TRBJ2-3,NA,CASSLEPLGTDTQYF,TGCGCCAGCAGCTTGGAACCTCTCGGCACAGATACGCAGTATTTT
TRBD2,TRBV5-1,TRBJ2-5,NA,CASSNLAGAGETQYF,TGCGCCAGCAGTAATCTAGCGGGGGCAGGGGAGACCCAGTACTTC
NA,TRBV4-3,TRBJ1-1,few,CASSPGREVNTEAFF,TGCGCCAGCAGCCCCGGGAGGGAGGTCAACACTGAAGCTTTCTTT
NA,TRBV9,TRBJ1-2,NA,CASSVDGTYGYTF,TGTGCCAGCAGCGTAGACGGGACCTATGGCTACACCTTC
TRBD2,TRBV28,TRBJ2-7,NA,CASSLFTGRETYEQYF,TGTGCCAGCAGTTTGTTCACGGGGAGGGAGACCTACGAGCAGTACTTC
NA,TRBV18,TRBJ2-3,NA,CASSRASTDTQYF,TGTGCCAGCTCAAGGGCCTCCACAGATACGCAGTATTTT
TRBD1,TRBV12-3/TRBV12-4,TRBJ2-7,NA,CASSYQDRVGEQYF,TGTGCCAGCAGTTACCAGGACAGGGTTGGAGAGCAGTACTTC
NA,TRBV4-1,TRBJ2-7,many,CASSPPGVGEQYF,TGTGCCAGCAGCCCCCCCGGTGTCGGCGAGCAGTACTTC